The entry below describes one T cell receptor (beta chain). These data belong to a study of T cells after yellow fever vaccination. The 5'RACE template-switching step produced TCR cDNA and added a universal primer site and UMIs. TCRdb reprocessed the 5' RACE reads via MiXCR and lists one record per CDR3 protein. The sample shows about 12,000 distinct CDR3 sequences, approximately 4.9% of them seen only once. Germline values: CDR1 SGDLS, CDR2 YYNGEE. Unmatched junction bases numbered 4, after V lost 3 bases and J lost 9 bases. The CDR3 has 14 residues. The sequencing here drew on PBMCs, either bulk or a sorted T-cell subset (CD4+, CD8+, memory, or dextramer-sorted; not recorded which), taken 45 days after the yellow fever booster vaccination. This chain connects TRBV9 to TRBJ2-1, with 12 nucleotides matching TRBD2. The TCR comes from a man aged 30 to 45 who received the YFV17D yellow fever vaccine. CDR3 residues: CASSEASGRAEQFF. The CDR3 DNA reads TGTGCCAGCAGCGAGGCTAGCGGGAGGGCTGAGCAGTTCTTC.